A single sample gave rise to the 7 T cell receptor beta chains below, sequenced in a study of metastatic and nonmetastatic thyroid tumors. TCRdb re-called the PCR reads via MiXCR. The sample contains some 23,000 clones, about 20% of which appear only once. All patients were treatment-naive before thyroid surgery. Sequencing used adjacent normal tissue. All receptors come from a female donor with papillary thyroid cancer or a benign thyroid nodule (not recorded which). Some clones in this sample may be carry-over from other donors' samples.

This clone is labeled medium-sized (0.01 to 0.1%). V usage is TRBV19 and J usage is TRBJ1-3; D is ambiguous. The V gene lost 7 bases and the J gene lost 2 bases, with 12 bases spanning the gap. Germline-derived CDR1 and CDR2 are LNHDA and SQIVND (reference sequence). This CDR3 contains 14 residues. CDR3 sequence (DNA): TGTGCCAGTACGAGCCTGGGAGCTGGAAACACCATATATTTT. Translated, it gives CASTSLGAGNTIYF.

By its share, this clone is medium-sized. J is TRBJ1-5 and V is TRBV12-3 or TRBV12-4; TRBD1 matches at 12 bases. CDR3 size: 14 residues. V was clipped by 5 bases and J by 7 bases; unmatched bases: 3. CDR3 DNA sequence: TGTGCCAGCAGTGGGACAGGGGGCACCCAGCCCCAGCATTTT. Translating gives CASSGTGGTQPQHF.

In this sample, this clone turned up many times. The chain joins TRBV14 to TRBJ1-2; the D is unclear. Germline V gives CDR1 SGHDN, CDR2 FVKESK. V was trimmed by 5 bases and J by 6 bases, leaving 10 bases between them. This CDR3 contains 12 residues. The CDR3 spells CASSGGPDGYTF. CDR3 nucleotides: TGTGCCAGCAGCGGAGGGCCCGATGGCTACACCTTC. Filled out from reference TRBV14 and TRBJ1-2, the complete variable domain reads EAGVTQFPSHSVIEKGQTVTLRCDPISGHDNLYWYRRVMGKEIKFLLHFVKESKQDESGMPNNRFLAERTGGTYSTLKVQPAELEDSGVYFCASSGGPDGYTFGSGTRLTVV.

By share, this clone ranks as medium-sized. The chain uses TRBV2 and TRBJ2-1, with D possibly being TRBD1 (5 bases). V lost 3 bases and J 3 bases, leaving 9 bases between the germline ends. Germline V gives CDR1 SNHLY, CDR2 FYNNEI. This CDR3 is 14 amino acids long. The CDR3 DNA reads TGTGCCAGCAGTGATTGGGGCAGCTACAATGAGCAGTTCTTC. Protein sequence: CASSDWGSYNEQFF. Together with reference TRBV2 and TRBJ2-1, the CDR3 gives the full variable domain: EPEVTQTPSHQVTQMGQEVILRCVPISNHLYFYWYRQILGQKVEFLVSFYNNEISEKSEIFDDQFSVERPDGSNFTLKIRSTKLEDSAMYFCASSDWGSYNEQFFGPGTRLTVL.

This clone has just a few counts. This rearrangement joins TRBV5-8 to TRBJ1-6; possible D gene TRBD1, 5 bases. The V gene lost 0 bases and the J gene lost 9 bases, with 13 bases spanning the gap. Germline V lookup: CDR1 SGHTS, CDR2 YDEGEE. The CDR3 consists of 15 residues. The CDR3 sequence: CASSLETLRGSPLHF. Written as DNA, the CDR3 is TGTGCCAGCAGCTTGGAAACTCTAAGGGGTTCACCCCTCCACTTT. The full variable domain, in which reference TRBV5-8 and TRBJ1-6 provide the parts outside the CDR3, is EAGVTQSPTHLIKTRGQQATLRCSPISGHTSVYWYQQALGLGLQFLLWYDEGEERNRGNFPPRFSGRQFPNYSSELNVNALELEDSALYLCASSLETLRGSPLHFGNGTRLTVT.

Remarks on this clone: One end of the junction is discordant with germline, which a read error may explain. CDR3 bases: TGCAGTGCTAATAAGAGCGGACTCACAGATACGCAGGATTTT. It is translated as CSANKSGLTDTQDF. J is TRBJ2-3 and V is TRBV20-1, with a weak D call TRBD2 (5 bases). CDR1 DFQATT and CDR2 SNEGSKA come from the germline V gene (reference sequence). The CDR3 covers 14 residues.

Ten or more counts support this clone. A read error may account for a junction end that differs from germline. This chain's CDR3 is CSARGQGNTIYF. Here the CDR3 DNA reads TGCAGTGCCAGAGGACAGGGAAACACCATATATTTT. The chain uses TRBV20-1 and TRBJ1-3; D might be TRBD1 (6 bases). Germline V gives CDR1 DFQATT, CDR2 SNEGSKA (reference sequence). This CDR3 contains 12 residues.